Below are 29 T cell receptor beta chains sequenced from a single sample in a study of CXCR3-negative and CXCR3-positive naive CD8 T cells. General study results and limits: When CXCR3-positive naive cells were set against CXCR3-negative naive cells, the former had more hydrophobic TRB CDR3s.

The method, 5' RACE with UMI labels, was used to prepare the TRB cDNA libraries. TCRdb re-called the 5' RACE reads and gives one entry per CDR3 protein, without DNA. Found here are about 150,000 distinct CDR3 sequences; the top ten clones hold approximately 0.46%. Their cognate antigens are unknown. The sequenced sample consisted of naive CXCR3+ CD8+ T cells from blood. Sample subset: CD45RO-CCR7+CD27+CD95- naive CD8+ T cells expressing CXCR3 (TNR3+). Source of these receptors: a human donor in good health. Some clones in this sample may be carry-over from other donors' samples.

The rearrangement links TRBV7-9 to TRBJ1-5; there is no DNA to check the TCRdb D call of TRBD1. Germline V gene data show CDR1 as SEHNR and CDR2 as FQNEAQ (reference sequence). The CDR3 is 16 residues long. CDR3: CASSLWTGRGNQPQHF.

This sequence joins TRBV13 and TRBJ1-2. Germline V gene data show CDR1 as PRHDT and CDR2 as FYEKMQ (reference sequence). CDR3 length equals 16 residues. The chain's CDR3 is CASSPTDGSGNYGYTF. The full variable domain, completed using reference TRBV13 and TRBJ1-2, is AAGVIQSPRHLIKEKRETATLKCYPIPRHDTVYWYQQGPGQDPQFLISFYEKMQSDKGSIPDRFSAQQFSDYHSELNMSSLELGDSALYFCASSPTDGSGNYGYTFGSGTRLTVV.

The chain links TRBV5-1 to TRBJ2-5; TCRdb's D call of TRBD1 is untestable without DNA. Germline loops: CDR1 SGHRS, CDR2 YFSETQ. CDR3 length: 16 amino acids. CDR3: CASSRSMQGLGETQYF.

The chain has TRBV9 and TRBJ2-3. Germline V gene sequence: CDR1 SGDLS, CDR2 YYNGEE. This CDR3 contains 13 residues. CDR3 sequence reads: CASSGGITDTQYF.

V usage is TRBV11-2 and J usage is TRBJ2-1; TCRdb lists TRBD1, though no DNA is available to test this call. CDR1 is SGHAT and CDR2 is FQNNGV in the germline V gene. The CDR3 runs to 15 residues. CDR3 region: CASTITGQGAYEQFF.

The chain has TRBV6-5 and TRBJ2-7; TCRdb lists TRBD1, though no DNA is available to test this call. Germline V gene lookup returns CDR1 MNHEY and CDR2 SVGAGI. The CDR3 runs 16 residues. The CDR3 here is CASSYSRDRFTYEQYF.

V gene TRBV27 combines with J gene TRBJ2-1. The CDR3 covers 14 residues. Germline assignment: CDR1 MNHEY and CDR2 SMNVEV (reference sequence). CDR3 region: CASSWRGLRNEQFF.

The V and J genes are TRBV5-1 and TRBJ1-6. The CDR3 loop spans 13 amino acids. CDR1 is SGHRS and CDR2 is YFSETQ in the germline V gene. CDR3: CASSYREGSPLHF.

The rearrangement joins TRBV4-1 to TRBJ2-4; TCRdb's D call of TRBD2 is untestable without DNA. Germline V gene sequence: CDR1 MGHRA, CDR2 YSYEKL. The CDR3 is made up of 19 amino acids. This chain's CDR3 is CASSHPTGASGGDKNIQYF.

The rearrangement uses TRBV5-1 and TRBJ2-2; TCRdb selects TRBD1, and the lack of DNA leaves this call unchecked. The CDR3 runs to 16 residues. Germline CDR1 SGHRS, CDR2 YFSETQ. The CDR3 protein is CASSLDGGRGTGELFF.

The chain employs TRBV7-9 and TRBJ1-2; as DNA is missing, the TRBD1 call by TCRdb cannot be tested. CDR1 is SEHNR, CDR2 FQNEAQ, per germline (reference sequence). This CDR3 spans 16 amino acids. The CDR3 region is CASSTTVDRGIYGYTF.

The rearrangement joins TRBV9 to TRBJ2-7. The CDR3 covers 14 residues. The germline CDR1 and CDR2 sequences are SGDLS and YYNGEE. CDR3 in amino acids: CASSVYPNSYEQYF.

The rearrangement links TRBV28 to TRBJ2-1; TCRdb names TRBD2, which stays unverified in the absence of DNA. Germline V gene lookup returns CDR1 MDHEN and CDR2 SYDVKM. CDR3 size: 17 residues. This chain's CDR3 is CASSLGVVGGPRNEQFF.

The chain is built from TRBV10-3 and TRBJ1-1. Per the germline V gene, CDR1 is ENHRY and CDR2 is SYGVKD. CDR3 length: 12 amino acids. The CDR3 sequence is CAINRGNTEAFF.

The chain couples TRBV7-9 to TRBJ2-7; the D call from TCRdb, TRBD1, cannot be confirmed without DNA. The germline gives CDR1 SEHNR, CDR2 FQNEAQ (reference sequence). CDR3 length: 15 residues. CDR3 in amino acids: CASSPSSQGTYEQYF.

The rearrangement joins TRBV29-1 to TRBJ2-1; TCRdb outputs TRBD1, but without DNA this stays unchecked. Germline V CDR1 and CDR2: SQVTM, ANQGSEA. This CDR3 is built from 14 residues. CDR3: CSVEGGPGYNEQFF.

The gene calls are TRBV28 and TRBJ2-5; TCRdb's D call of TRBD1 is untestable without DNA. CDR3 length: 15 residues. Germline V gives CDR1 MDHEN, CDR2 SYDVKM. The CDR3 is CASSLAGVVGETQYF. Based on the CDR3 plus reference TRBV28 and TRBJ2-5, the full variable domain is DVKVTQSSRYLVKRTGEKVFLECVQDMDHENMFWYRQDPGLGLRLIYFSYDVKMKEKGDIPEGYSVSREKKERFSLILESASTNQTSMYLCASSLAGVVGETQYFGPGTRLLVL.

The rearrangement links TRBV5-5 to TRBJ2-2; there is no DNA to check the TCRdb D call of TRBD1. From germline, CDR1 is SGHKS and CDR2 YYEKEE (reference sequence). This CDR3 spans 15 amino acids. CDR3: CASSLWPGQGGELFF.

The V call is TRBV12-3 or TRBV12-4, the J call TRBJ2-1. The CDR3 sequence is 14 residues long. The CDR3 loop reads CASSIARVYNEQFF.

This chain connects TRBV12-3 or TRBV12-4 to TRBJ1-2; TCRdb's D gene call, TRBD1, goes unchecked for lack of DNA. This CDR3 has 16 amino acids. The CDR3 loop is CASCLTGTGGNYGYTF.

V usage is TRBV14 and J usage is TRBJ1-1. CDR3 length equals 13 residues. In germline, CDR1 is SGHDN, CDR2 FVKESK. The chain's CDR3 is CASSSSDGFRAFF.

J is TRBJ2-1 and V is TRBV6-6; the TCRdb call, TRBD1, lacks DNA for checking. CDR1 and CDR2 (germline): MNHNY, SVGAGI (reference sequence). The CDR3 is made up of 16 amino acids. The CDR3 sequence is CASSYVGGLSYNEQFF.

CDR3 residues: CASSLLRTGEVSNQPQHF. V gene TRBV7-8 combines with J gene TRBJ1-5; TCRdb reports TRBD1, a call that lacks DNA to check it against. CDR3 length: 18 residues. The germline V gene has CDR1 SGHVS and CDR2 FQNEAQ. The whole variable domain, remainder taken from reference TRBV7-8 and TRBJ1-5, is GAGVSQSPRYKVAKRGQDVALRCDPISGHVSLFWYQQALGQGPEFLTYFQNEAQLDKSGLPSDRFFAERPEGSVSTLKIQRTQQEDSAVYLCASSLLRTGEVSNQPQHFGDGTRLSIL.

The V call is TRBV7-2, the J call TRBJ2-7. The length of the CDR3 is 15 residues. Germline V CDR1 and CDR2: SGHTA, FQGNSA. The chain's CDR3 is CASSFFTGGSYEQYF. Supplemented by reference TRBV7-2 and TRBJ2-7, the full variable domain reads GAGVSQSPSNKVTEKGKDVELRCDPISGHTALYWYRQSLGQGLEFLIYFQGNSAPDKSGLPSDRFSAERTGGSVSTLTIQRTQQEDSAVYLCASSFFTGGSYEQYFGPGTRLTVT.

This sequence joins TRBV29-1 and TRBJ1-5; TCRdb designates TRBD1, a call that cannot be tested without DNA. The CDR3 totals 16 residues. The germline gives CDR1 SQVTM, CDR2 ANQGSEA. The CDR3: CSVGPGQGAPKKPQHF.

The rearrangement uses TRBV2 and TRBJ1-5; TCRdb reports TRBD1, a call that lacks DNA to check it against. Germline assignment: CDR1 SNHLY and CDR2 FYNNEI. The CDR3 has 17 amino acids. The CDR3 loop is CARSPRDRVRSNQPQHF.

The rearrangement uses TRBV27 and TRBJ2-7; the D call from TCRdb, TRBD2, cannot be confirmed without DNA. Germline CDR1 MNHEY, CDR2 SMNVEV (reference sequence). This CDR3 comprises 15 residues. The CDR3 loop reads CASSSGLAFSYEQYF.

The V gene is TRBV27, the J gene TRBJ2-7; TCRdb picks TRBD1, but there is no DNA to check that call. CDR3 size: 15 residues. In germline, CDR1 is MNHEY, CDR2 SMNVEV (reference sequence). The CDR3 loop is CASSLSGTGTYEQYF.

The chain couples TRBV27 to TRBJ2-3; checking the TCRdb D call of TRBD2 is not possible without DNA. The CDR3 runs to 16 residues. The germline gives CDR1 MNHEY, CDR2 SMNVEV (reference sequence). CDR3 region: CASTLAATSFPDTQYF.